This is a list of T cell receptor beta chains from one sample in a study of cytomegalovirus exposure and HLA in healthy donors. This table comes from immunoSEQ multiplex PCR, and its TCRdb copy is limited to in-frame clones, with some not included. Of about 130,000 clones in the sample, approximately 80% were seen once. Sequencing was performed on PBMCs. The receptor set was obtained from a man aged 18-30 years in good health and CMV-seronegative. The CDR3 runs from the conserved cysteine through the conserved F or W. A D gene is named only where the DNA matches it firmly. Clone size appears in some rows only: once, few, many, or a class for an expanded clone.

>TRBJ2-7|TRBD1|TRBV28|-
TGTGCCAGCAGTTTAGCCGGGACAGGGGGCTACGAGCAGTACTTC
CASSLAGTGGYEQYF
>TRBJ2-3|-|TRBV4-3|-
TGCGCCAGCAGCCAAGATTGGGGGGGTGGACAGGGAAGCATCGGGAGCACAGATACGCAGTATTTT
CASSQDWGGGQGSIGSTDTQYF
>TRBJ2-1|-|TRBV18|-
TGTGCCAGCTCACCCGCGGCGGGTGAGCAGTTCTTC
CASSPAAGEQFF
>TRBJ1-2|TRBD1|TRBV5-8|-
TGTGCCAGCAGCTTGGTGGGACGTAGGGACAGGGGCTCGGGCTATGGCTACACCTTC
CASSLVGRRDRGSGYGYTF
>TRBJ1-5|-|TRBV4-1|-
TGCGCCAGCAGCCAACCGGACAGTGGCAGGGAGCCCCAGCATTTT
CASSQPDSGREPQHF
>TRBJ2-7|-|TRBV7-9|-
TGTGCCAGCAGCTCCGACGAGCAGTACTTC
CASSSDEQYF
>TRBJ2-1|-|TRBV9|-
TGTGCCAGCAGCGCCGGGTCACCCAATGAGCAGTTCTTC
CASSAGSPNEQFF
>TRBJ1-1|-|TRBV13|-
TGTGCCAGCAGCCCGGGAGCATACACTGAAGCTTTCTTT
CASSPGAYTEAFF
>TRBJ1-6|-|TRBV7-3|once
TGTGCCAGCAGCTTAACAGGGGCTTATAATTCACCCCTCCACTTT
CASSLTGAYNSPLHF
>TRBJ1-6|TRBD1|TRBV7-9|-
TGTGCCAGCAGCTTAAAAGGGGGCAGCTATAATTCACCCCTCCACTTT
CASSLKGGSYNSPLHF
>TRBJ1-1|-|TRBV2|-
TGCGACGAATGGGCGTATAGTGGTGACACTGAAGCTTTCTTT
CDEWAYSGDTEAFF
>TRBJ1-4|TRBD1|TRBV5-6|-
TGTGCCAGCAGCCCGACAGGGGAGGTTGGAGAAAAACTGTTTTTT
CASSPTGEVGEKLFF
>TRBJ2-7|TRBD1|TRBV4-3|-
TGCGCCAGCAGCCAAGACAGGACAGGGGACGAATACTTC
CASSQDRTGDEYF
>TRBJ2-5|-|TRBV30|-
TGTGCCTGGATCGGGGCGGGGATGGGGGAGACCCAGTACTTC
CAWIGAGMGETQYF
>TRBJ1-5|-|TRBV19|-
TGTGCCAGTCTCTCGTTCCCAGGGGTCGATCAGCCCCAGCATTTT
CASLSFPGVDQPQHF
>TRBJ1-2|-|TRBV29-1|-
TGCAGCGTTAACAGGGTGCATGGCTACACCTTC
CSVNRVHGYTF
>TRBJ2-7|TRBD1|TRBV9|few
TGTGCCAGCAGCCCATTCCGGACAGGCTCCTACGAGCAGTACTTC
CASSPFRTGSYEQYF
>TRBJ2-1|TRBD2|TRBV11-3|-
TGTGCCAGCAGCTTAGTAGCGGGGGCGTACAATGAGCAGTTCTTC
CASSLVAGAYNEQFF
>TRBJ1-1|-|TRBV7-9|-
TGTGCCAGCAGCTTCGCGGACACTGAAGCTTTCTTT
CASSFADTEAFF
>TRBJ2-2|-|TRBV5-1|few
TGCGCCAGCAGCTTAAAGGGGACAACGACCGGGGAGCTGTTTTTT
CASSLKGTTTGELFF
>TRBJ1-4|-|TRBV6-5|-
TGTGCCAGCACGCACTCCAGGGATGAAAAACTGTTTTTT
CASTHSRDEKLFF
>TRBJ2-1|-|TRBV23-1|-
TGCGCCAGCAATCTAAAGACAGTAACATACAATGAGCAGTTCTTC
CASNLKTVTYNEQFF
>TRBJ1-3|-|TRBV5-1|-
TGCGCCAGCAGCTTGGACCAGGGCAACACCATATATTTT
CASSLDQGNTIYF
>TRBJ1-4|-|TRBV5-4|-
TGTGCCAGCAGCTTGCTAAAGTCAACTAATGAAAAACTGTTTTTT
CASSLLKSTNEKLFF
>TRBJ2-7|-|TRBV13|-
TGTGCCAGCAGCTTATCCCCGGGGGACTACGAGCAGTACTTC
CASSLSPGDYEQYF
>TRBJ1-1|-|TRBV2|-
TGTGCCAGCAGTGAAGTAAAGGGGTTCACTGAAGCTTTCTTT
CASSEVKGFTEAFF
>TRBJ1-3|-|TRBV10-3|-
TGTGCCATCAGTGAGGGGTCAGGTAATGGAAACACCATATATTTT
CAISEGSGNGNTIYF
>TRBJ1-1|-|TRBV7-2|-
TGTGCCAGCAGCCAAGTAGTTGAAGCTTTCTTT
CASSQVVEAFF
>TRBJ2-1|-|TRBV7-3|-
TGTGCCAGCAGCTTAATAGGGTACCGGGGCAATGAGCAGTTCTTC
CASSLIGYRGNEQFF